The clone carrying this T cell receptor beta chain was seen at least ten times. Its antigen is unidentified. This entry belongs to a study of T cell repertoires in cytomegalovirus infection. Overall study context: The authors relied on CMV epitopes, both recently identified HLA-C-restricted and well-studied HLA-B-restricted. From public TCR beta signatures came an indication of both CMV infection and matching HLA type.

This CDR3 is 19 amino acids long. V dropped 6 bases and J dropped 6; count of bases not matched to a gene: 19. Germline V gene data show CDR1 as MNHNS and CDR2 as SASEGT. General study findings and limits: Adding up the frequency of public TCR beta families identified people who carried CMV plus the relevant HLA. Ex vivo, HLA-C-restricted CMV-specific TCR beta clonotypes prevailed over the rest of the response.

MiXCR, run by TCRdb on the reads, gives a single entry per CDR3 protein. This sample has hundreds of thousands of distinct CDR3 sequences; approximately 30% occur once, and the top ten carry around 12%. This chain links TRBV6-1 with TRBJ2-1; 11 bases match TRBD2. The sample was cultured CD8+ T cells from PBMCs, taken from culture after CMV antigen stimulation. This clonotype was sampled from a human donor in good health (CMV status not recorded). Some clones in this sample may be carry-over from other donors' samples. The CDR3 region is CASRAGLPFSGGARNEQFF. Written as DNA, the CDR3 is TGTGCCAGCAGAGCCGGCCTACCATTTAGCGGGGGGGCCCGCAATGAGCAGTTCTTC.